This T cell receptor (beta chain) was observed in a study of identical twins. Study-wide results and caveats: Excess twin sharing in beta out-of-frame sequences was weaker. For zero-insertion analyses, partial confounding could come from invariant MAIT and iNKT cells.

TCRdb fed the 5' RACE reads into MiXCR, producing one record per CDR3 protein. The sample records roughly 250,000 distinct CDR3 sequences, 6% to 8.5% being singletons. This clonotype was picked up a small number of times. Its cognate antigen is unknown. V was clipped by 1 base and J by 5 bases; unmatched bases: 3. This CDR3 comprises 15 residues. Germline values: CDR1 SEHNR, CDR2 FQNEAQ (reference sequence). In addition, the sample was reused for a study of yellow fever vaccine responses in identical twins. In that study: Twins' vaccine T cell response reportedly gave the appearance of partial convergence and partial personalization.

The TCR comes from a woman younger than 35 in good health. The chain carries TRBV7-9 and TRBJ2-1, with 9 positions matching TRBD2. Sequencing was carried out using CD8+ T cells sorted from blood. The CDR3 bases are TGTGCCAGCAGCTTAGGACTAGCGGTCGACAATGAGCAGTTCTTC. Its protein is CASSLGLAVDNEQFF.